Listed here are 4 T cell receptor beta chains from one sample, sequenced in a study of T cells in Graves' hyperthyroidism and ophthalmopathy. Researchers amplified the TCR beta CDR3 regions from RNA transcripts. Initially, a first-round RT-PCR of the TCR CDR3 employed the HTBI primer set. TCRdb analysed the multiplex PCR reads with MiXCR anew, one entry per CDR3 protein. This table holds a few hundred thousand distinct CDR3 sequences, approximately 44% found once. The sample taken for sequencing was peripheral blood or thyroid tissue (not recorded which). Receptor source: a woman younger than 30 with Graves' hyperthyroidism.

The chain uses TRBV27 and TRBJ1-1, with unresolved D. Trimming stripped 3 bases from V and 4 bases from J, with 15 bases between. The CDR3 consists of 15 residues. CDR1 is MNHEY, CDR2 SMNVEV, per germline (reference sequence). Here the CDR3 reads CASSLRSWRGTEAFF. The CDR3 bases are TGTGCCAGCAGTTTGCGGAGTTGGAGAGGCACTGAAGCTTTCTTT.

This clonotype was seen many times. The chain employs TRBV7-8 and TRBJ2-5; TRBD2 agrees at 8 bases. Germline V gene data show CDR1 as SGHVS and CDR2 as FQNEAQ. V shed 1 base, J shed 3 bases, and the junction held 16 bases outside the gene matches. The CDR3 runs 19 residues. CDR3 protein: CASSLVVLLTGGGKETQYF. CDR3 DNA sequence: TGTGCCAGCAGCTTAGTGGTTTTACTAACGGGAGGGGGAAAAGAGACCCAGTACTTC.

The chain links TRBV5-1 to TRBJ1-2; D not certain. The ends were cut back, 4 bases at V and 0 bases at J, with 10 bases in the middle. Germline assignment: CDR1 SGHRS and CDR2 YFSETQ. This CDR3 comprises 14 residues. For the CDR3, the DNA is TGCGCCAGCAGCCCCCAGATAGCTAACTATGGCTACACCTTC. This codes for CASSPQIANYGYTF.

The CDR3 region has the DNA TGTGCCAGCAGCTTAGTTATGCGGGGCCACGAGCAGTACTTC. Protein product: CASSLVMRGHEQYF. The chain recombines TRBV7-3 with TRBJ2-7; D perhaps matches TRBD2 (6 bases). Trimming removed 2 bases from V and 5 bases from J, with 13 bases in between. Per the germline V gene, CDR1 is SGHTA and CDR2 is FQGTGA. CDR3 length: 14 amino acids.